This TCR beta chain was observed in a study of blood T cell repertoires in COVID-19. Measured with immunoSEQ multiplex PCR; TCRdb has only the in-frame clones, and not every one. The top ten clones hold 1.3% of a sample with 50,000 to 65,000 clones, 70% to 90% of them seen once. This CDR3 contains 13 residues. Germline V gene sequence: CDR1 SGHTA, CDR2 FQGNSA. Trimming took off 4 bases at V and 10 bases at J, with 13 bases between the two ends. Material: peripheral blood. The rearrangement uses TRBV7-2 and TRBJ2-2; TRBD1 might be the D (6 bases). The source is a man in his 60s with acute or convalescent COVID-19. This CDR3 is CASSSRQAAELFF. The CDR3 DNA follows: TGTGCCAGCAGCTCTCGACAGGCCGCGGAGCTGTTTTTT.